The 22 T cell receptor beta chains given below trace back to one sample, sequenced in a study of control samples from healthy donors and cancer patients. Profiling relied on immunoSEQ multiplex PCR, and the TCRdb table lists in-frame clones only, not all of them. The data contain 60,000 to 70,000 clones, about 82% of them singletons. Sequencing used blood. The receptors shown here come from a man between 40 and 49 years old in good health.

This clone was seen once. At one end the junction does not follow the germline gene, possibly because of a read error. The V and J genes are TRBV7-7 and TRBJ2-1, with D possibly being TRBD1 or TRBD2 (5 bases each). Looked up from germline, CDR1 is SSHAT and CDR2 is FNYEAQ (reference sequence). The CDR3 contains 14 residues. This CDR3 reads CASSLGTFGDEQFF. In nucleotides, the CDR3 is TGTGCTAGCAGCTTAGGGACCTTCGGAGATGAGCAGTTCTTC.

The chain has TRBV19 and TRBJ2-1; 12 bases are a match to TRBD2. The CDR3 runs to 15 residues. V lost 5 bases and J lost 4; bases outside the gene matches: 3. Germline CDR1 reads LNHDA; CDR2 reads SQIVND (reference sequence). CDR3 sequence: CASSLLAGGYNEQFF. CDR3 sequence (DNA): TGTGCCAGTAGTCTACTAGCGGGGGGATACAATGAGCAGTTCTTC.

This chain links TRBV6-5 with TRBJ1-5, with a possible D match to TRBD1 (6 bases). V was trimmed by 6 bases and J by 5 bases, leaving 14 bases between them. Germline-derived CDR1 and CDR2 are MNHEY and SVGAGI. The CDR3 totals 14 residues. As DNA, the CDR3 is TGTGCCAGCAGAGGTACAAACAGGGATCAGCCCCAGCATTTT. This encodes CASRGTNRDQPQHF.

The chain joins TRBV7-3 to TRBJ2-2, with 9 bases lining up with TRBD1. The CDR3 runs 15 residues. Germline V gene data show CDR1 as SGHTA and CDR2 as FQGTGA. J gave up 7 bases and V 5 bases, and 8 bases lay outside the gene matches. In nucleotides, the CDR3 is TGTGCCAGCAGCGAACAGGGGGCGAGGGGCGGGGAGCTGTTTTTT. Its translation: CASSEQGARGGELFF.

This sequence joins TRBV5-1 and TRBJ2-2; D unresolved. V lost 4 bases, J lost 3 bases, and 19 bases lay in between. This CDR3 is 17 amino acids long. Germline V gives CDR1 SGHRS, CDR2 YFSETQ. CDR3 sequence reads: CASSLLETVKYTGELFF. The CDR3, as DNA: TGCGCCAGCAGCCTTCTCGAGACGGTAAAATACACCGGGGAGCTGTTTTTT. Complete variable domain (other parts from reference TRBV5-1 and TRBJ2-2): KAGVTQTPRYLIKTRGQQVTLSCSPISGHRSVSWYQQTPGQGLQFLFEYFSETQRNKGNFPGRFSGRQFSNSRSEMNVSTLELGDSALYLCASSLLETVKYTGELFFGEGSRLTVL.

This rearrangement joins TRBV7-9 to TRBJ1-2; D unresolved. This CDR3 has 14 residues. V was clipped by 4 bases and J by 4 bases, with 13 bases between them. Looked up from germline, CDR1 is SEHNR and CDR2 is FQNEAQ (reference sequence). The CDR3: CASSSLDTPYGYTF. The CDR3 nucleotides read TGTGCCAGCAGCTCACTTGACACCCCCTATGGCTACACCTTC.

The rearrangement links TRBV30 to TRBJ1-4; no definite D call. Germline lookup yields CDR1 GTSNPN and CDR2 SVGIG (reference sequence). The germline V and J ends were trimmed by 4 bases and 8 bases, with 11 bases remaining between them. This CDR3 is built from 12 residues. CDR3 in DNA: TGTGCCTGGACTAGCGGAGGCGAAAAACTGTTTTTT. Protein product: CAWTSGGEKLFF.

This clone has a handful of counts. The V and J genes are TRBV19 and TRBJ1-3; D gene ambiguous. CDR3 length: 14 residues. Germline V gene lookup returns CDR1 LNHDA and CDR2 SQIVND (reference sequence). Deletions cut 7 bases from V and 0 bases from J, with 10 bases between. Written as DNA, the CDR3 is TGTGCCAGTATCCCTCGGGTCTCTGGAAACACCATATATTTT. Translating gives CASIPRVSGNTIYF.

This clone was counted a single time. This sequence joins TRBV7-9 and TRBJ1-1, with D possibly TRBD1 on 5 matching bases. CDR1 SEHNR and CDR2 FQNEAQ come from the germline V gene (reference sequence). CDR3 size: 15 residues. V lost 1 base to trimming and J lost 2 bases, with 11 bases between them. The CDR3 DNA reads TGTGCCAGCAGCTTAGTGGCAGGGATTAACACTGAAGCTTTCTTT. The encoded protein is CASSLVAGINTEAFF.

V gene TRBV27 combines with J gene TRBJ1-1; TRBD1 matches at 10 bases. The germline V gene has CDR1 MNHEY and CDR2 SMNVEV (reference sequence). The CDR3 has 16 residues. V was clipped by 5 bases and J by 4 bases; unmatched bases: 10. This CDR3 is CASSPRTGGNGTEAFF. In nucleotides, the CDR3 is TGTGCCAGCAGTCCAAGGACAGGGGGAAATGGCACTGAAGCTTTCTTT.

The chain recombines TRBV2 with TRBJ1-6, with D uncertain. V was pared by 9 bases and J by 8 bases, with 11 bases between. The CDR3 is 12 residues long. Germline values: CDR1 SNHLY, CDR2 FYNNEI. CDR3 DNA sequence: TGTGCCAGTGGCTTGGGTTATTCACCCCTCCACTTT. This sequence encodes CASGLGYSPLHF.

The CDR3 here is CSVAGEGETQYF. CDR3 nucleotides: TGCAGCGTAGCAGGGGAGGGGGAGACCCAGTACTTC. The V and J genes are TRBV29-1 and TRBJ2-5; D is perhaps TRBD2 (7 bases). This CDR3 comprises 12 residues. Trimming pared 6 bases from V and 5 bases from J, leaving 13 bases between. Germline assignment: CDR1 SQVTM and CDR2 ANQGSEA.

The chain links TRBV12-3 or TRBV12-4 to TRBJ1-2, with TRBD1 as a possible D gene (5 bases). The CDR3 runs 13 residues. The germline V and J ends were trimmed by 5 bases and 4 bases, with 11 bases remaining between them. The CDR3 DNA sequence: TGTGCCAGCAGTCCGGGACGACTCTATGGCTACACCTTC. Protein: CASSPGRLYGYTF.

This chain connects TRBV6-1 to TRBJ1-2, with D perhaps matching TRBD1 (5 bases). The germline CDR1 and CDR2 sequences are MNHNS and SASEGT. V was pared by 3 bases and J by 3 bases, with 23 bases between. The CDR3 has 18 residues. CDR3 residues: CASSEGNYEAGGYYGYTF. CDR3 sequence (DNA): TGTGCCAGCAGTGAGGGTAACTACGAAGCTGGGGGATACTATGGCTACACCTTC.

The chain links TRBV7-2 to TRBJ1-5; D perhaps matches TRBD1 (6 bases). Per germline, CDR1 SGHTA and CDR2 FQGNSA. CDR3 size: 13 residues. Trimming removed 5 bases from V and 2 bases from J, with 7 bases in between. In DNA, the CDR3 is TGTGCCAGCAGCAACAGGGGCAATCAGCCCCAGCATTTT. This codes for CASSNRGNQPQHF.

The gene calls are TRBV3-1 (or the pseudogene TRBV3-2) and TRBJ1-2; D uncertain. Trimming removed 1 base from V and 4 bases from J, with 10 bases in between. Germline CDR1 reads LGHDT; CDR2 reads YNNKEL (reference sequence). The CDR3 is made up of 14 amino acids. The CDR3: CASSQGYGLYGYTF. The CDR3 nucleotides read TGTGCCAGCAGCCAAGGGTACGGCCTCTATGGCTACACCTTC.

The chain links TRBV5-6 to TRBJ2-2; D gene ambiguous. Trimming left V 0 bases short and J 9 bases short, with 12 bases between. The germline V gene encodes CDR1 SGHDT and CDR2 YYEEEE. This CDR3 contains 14 residues. As DNA, the CDR3 is TGTGCCAGCAGCTTGGCGATGGGGTCCTGGGAGCTGTTTTTT. It codes for CASSLAMGSWELFF.

The chain has TRBV9 and TRBJ2-7; a weak D match, TRBD2 (6 bases). Germline CDR1 SGDLS, CDR2 YYNGEE. The V end lost 3 bases, the J end lost 1 base, and 11 bases lay between the germline ends. The CDR3 loop spans 14 amino acids. CDR3 sequence (DNA): TGTGCCAGCAGCGCTGGGGGACTGTCCTACGAGCAGTACTTC. Protein: CASSAGGLSYEQYF.

This chain connects TRBV2 to TRBJ1-5; D gene uncertain. Germline CDR1 SNHLY, CDR2 FYNNEI. Trimming cost V 3 bases and J 0 bases, with 6 bases left between them. The length of the CDR3 is 14 residues. This CDR3 reads CASSDSNSNQPQHF. The CDR3, as DNA: TGTGCCAGCAGTGATTCCAATAGCAATCAGCCCCAGCATTTT.

This clone showed up just a few times. The CDR3 DNA reads as TGCGCCAGCAGCCGGGGCTCCTACGAGCAGTACTTC. This encodes CASSRGSYEQYF. This chain connects TRBV5-1 to TRBJ2-7; weak D call: TRBD2 (5 bases). The germline V gene encodes CDR1 SGHRS and CDR2 YFSETQ. V lost 4 bases to trimming and J lost 0 bases, with 5 bases between them. This CDR3 is built from 12 residues.

This chain joins TRBV24-1 and TRBJ2-3; 9 bases line up with TRBD2. This CDR3 comprises 17 residues. CDR1 and CDR2 from the germline V gene are KGHDR and SFDVKD. Trimming at V came to 7 bases and at J to 0 bases, leaving 10 bases not matched to a gene. CDR3 nucleotides: TGTGCCACCAGCGCCGATCCGGGACTAGCTAGCACAGATACGCAGTATTTT. Translation gives CATSADPGLASTDTQYF.

The V gene is TRBV27, the J gene TRBJ2-1, with 12 bases lining up with TRBD2. CDR3 size: 17 residues. The V gene end was trimmed by 7 bases and the J gene end by 4 bases; junction bases not matched to a gene: 11. Germline-derived CDR1 and CDR2 are MNHEY and SMNVEV (reference sequence). The CDR3 DNA reads TGTGCCAGCACATTCTCTAGCGGGAGGGCCGGATACAATGAGCAGTTCTTC. Its protein is CASTFSSGRAGYNEQFF.